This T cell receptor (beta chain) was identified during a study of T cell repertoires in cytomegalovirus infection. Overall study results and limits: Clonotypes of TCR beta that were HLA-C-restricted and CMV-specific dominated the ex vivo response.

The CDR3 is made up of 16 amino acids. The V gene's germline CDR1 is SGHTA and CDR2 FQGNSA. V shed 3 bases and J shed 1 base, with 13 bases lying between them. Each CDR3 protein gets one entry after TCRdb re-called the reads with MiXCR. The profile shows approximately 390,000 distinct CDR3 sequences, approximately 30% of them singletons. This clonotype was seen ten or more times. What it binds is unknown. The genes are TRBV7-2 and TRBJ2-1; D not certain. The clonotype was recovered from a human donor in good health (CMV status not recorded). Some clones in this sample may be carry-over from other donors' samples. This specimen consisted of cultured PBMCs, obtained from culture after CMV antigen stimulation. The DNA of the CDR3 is TGTGCCAGCAGCTTTCAGGCGGTAATGTCCTACAATGAGCAGTTCTTC. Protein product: CASSFQAVMSYNEQFF.